Listed below are T cell receptor beta chains from one sample, sequenced in a study of shared clonotypes between healthy human individuals. TCRdb's copy holds only in-frame clones and misses some; the assay was immunoSEQ multiplex PCR. The sample holds more than 2 million clones, 93% seen once. Material for sequencing was naive CD8+ T cells from PBMCs. The receptors were sampled from a man between 18 and 35 years old in good health. Some clones in this sample may be carry-over from other donors' samples. CDR3s include the opening cysteine and the closing phenylalanine or tryptophan. D genes are given only for firm matches. Clone size is not always given. Where it is, it says once, few, many or a class for expanded clones.

-	-	TRBJ2-5	15	TRBV19	CASSIDSDYQETQYF	TGTGCCAGTAGTATAGATTCGGACTACCAAGAGACCCAGTACTTC
-	-	TRBJ1-1	14	TRBV9	CASSPGRGGTEAFF	TGTGCCAGCAGCCCGGGGAGGGGAGGAACTGAAGCTTTCTTT
-	-	TRBJ2-3	13	TRBV6-1	CASSELVSDTQYF	TGTGCCAGCAGTGAACTGGTTTCAGATACGCAGTATTTT
once	TRBD1	TRBJ1-2	16	TRBV13	CASSLERDRGPDGYTF	TGTGCCAGCAGCTTAGAACGGGACAGGGGGCCAGATGGCTACACCTTC
-	-	TRBJ1-1	14	TRBV5-5	CASAGPTSVTEAFF	TGTGCCAGCGCTGGGCCAACGAGTGTCACTGAAGCTTTCTTT
-	-	TRBJ2-5	16	TRBV7-2	CASSLGTASRSETQYF	TGTGCCAGCAGCTTAGGTACGGCTAGCCGATCAGAGACCCAGTACTTC
-	TRBD2	TRBJ2-2	14	TRBV9	CASSIMGGTGELFF	TGTGCCAGCAGCATAATGGGAGGGACCGGGGAGCTGTTTTTT
-	-	TRBJ2-2	13	TRBV2	CASSGANTGELFF	TGTGCCAGCAGCGGGGCCAACACCGGGGAGCTGTTTTTT
once	-	TRBJ1-1	15	TRBV7-9	CASSLPRRGNTEAFF	TGTGCCAGCAGCTTACCGCGCAGAGGGAACACTGAAGCTTTCTTT
-	TRBD1	TRBJ1-1	13	TRBV29-1	CSVPQGGGTEAFF	TGCAGCGTACCCCAGGGGGGGGGCACTGAAGCTTTCTTT
-	TRBD1	TRBJ1-5	14	TRBV19	CASSPRTGRQPQHF	TGTGCCAGTAGTCCCCGGACAGGGCGCCAGCCCCAGCATTTT
-	-	TRBJ2-5	14	TRBV7-6	CASSSRGGGETQYF	TGTGCCAGCAGCTCTAGGGGGGGTGGAGAGACCCAGTACTTC
once	-	TRBJ2-5	15	TRBV10-3	CASDPGLNGEETQYF	TGTGCCAGCGACCCGGGACTCAATGGGGAAGAGACCCAGTACTTC
-	-	TRBJ2-2	16	TRBV5-6	CASSSEGSGWTGELFF	TGTGCCAGCAGCTCCGAAGGTTCGGGATGGACCGGGGAGCTGTTTTTT
-	-	TRBJ1-1	14	TRBV7-9	CASSLPAMNTEAFF	TGTGCCAGCAGCTTACCGGCCATGAACACTGAAGCTTTCTTT
-	-	TRBJ2-1	16	TRBV6-1	CASSERSGGVYNEQFF	TGTGCCAGCAGTGAACGGTCCGGCGGAGTATACAATGAGCAGTTCTTC
-	-	TRBJ2-6	16	TRBV27	CASSFLFRAGANVLTF	TGTGCCAGCAGTTTTCTCTTCAGGGCTGGGGCCAACGTCCTGACTTTC
few	-	TRBJ2-2	12	TRBV27	CASSYGYGELFF	TGTGCCAGCAGTTACGGTTACGGGGAGCTGTTTTTT
-	-	TRBJ1-1	14	TRBV19	CASSPHGVNTEAFF	TGTGCCAGTAGTCCACACGGGGTGAACACTGAAGCTTTCTTT
-	TRBD2	TRBJ2-7	15	TRBV9	CASSVMPSGSHEQYF	TGTGCCAGCAGCGTAATGCCTAGCGGGAGCCACGAGCAGTACTTC
-	TRBD1	TRBJ2-7	13	TRBV27	CASADRGSYEQYF	TGTGCCAGCGCAGACAGGGGATCCTACGAGCAGTACTTC
-	-	TRBJ2-7	10	TRBV21-1	CASSGRGQYF	TGTGCCAGCTCGGGACGCGGGCAGTACTTC
-	-	TRBJ1-2	14	TRBV15	CATSREAFLEGYTF	TGTGCCACCAGCAGAGAGGCTTTCCTGGAGGGCTACACCTTC
-	-	TRBJ2-1	11	TRBV5-4	CASSLVGEQFF	TGTGCCAGCAGCTTGGTGGGGGAGCAGTTCTTC
-	TRBD1	TRBJ2-3	15	TRBV28	CASSLRQGGPDTQYF	TGTGCCAGCAGTTTAAGACAGGGTGGGCCAGATACGCAGTATTTT
-	-	TRBJ2-3	16	TRBV6-1	CASSEARNRGLDTQYF	TGTGCCAGCAGTGAAGCCCGGAACCGGGGATTGGATACGCAGTATTTT
-	TRBD2	TRBJ2-7	17	TRBV9	CASSATEGLAATYEQYF	TGTGCCAGCAGCGCAACTGAGGGGCTAGCGGCTACCTACGAGCAGTACTTC
-	-	TRBJ2-7	11	TRBV2	CASSAANEQYF	TGTGCCAGCAGTGCAGCGAACGAGCAGTACTTC
-	-	TRBJ2-7	15	TRBV6-6	CASSLRTGATYEQYF	TGTGCCAGCAGTCTTCGGACGGGCGCTACCTACGAGCAGTACTTC
-	-	TRBJ2-7	14	TRBV30	CAWSRRGAVYEQYF	TGTGCCTGGAGTCGTCGGGGGGCAGTTTACGAGCAGTACTTC
-	-	TRBJ1-4	16	TRBV7-9	CASSLPQGDRDEKLFF	TGTGCCAGCAGCTTACCGCAGGGTGATAGGGATGAAAAACTGTTTTTT
-	TRBD2	TRBJ2-2	15	TRBV6-5	CASSYGQREYGELFF	TGTGCCAGCAGTTACGGCCAGCGGGAGTACGGGGAGCTGTTTTTT
-	-	TRBJ2-7	14	TRBV7-3	CASRPGSGSYEQYF	TGTGCCAGCCGCCCAGGTAGCGGTTCCTACGAGCAGTACTTC
-	TRBD1	TRBJ2-7	15	TRBV28	CASSSTGTGTREQYF	TGTGCCAGCAGTTCCACCGGGACAGGGACTCGCGAGCAGTACTTC
-	TRBD2	TRBJ2-5	21	TRBV9	CASSPPTIAGGLGISRETQYF	TGTGCCAGCAGCCCTCCCACCATAGCGGGAGGGCTAGGAATTTCCCGTGAGACCCAGTACTTC
-	TRBD2	TRBJ2-1	16	TRBV27	CASSLAGGPTWNEQFF	TGTGCCAGCAGTTTAGCGGGAGGGCCAACTTGGAATGAGCAGTTCTTC
once	TRBD2	TRBJ2-1	16	TRBV2	CASSNRGGRGGNEQFF	TGTGCCAGCAGTAATCGTGGCGGGCGCGGGGGGAATGAGCAGTTCTTC
-	-	TRBJ2-2	15	TRBV4-1	CASSQVSGYTGELFF	TGCGCCAGCAGCCAAGTATCAGGGTACACCGGGGAGCTGTTTTTT
-	-	TRBJ1-4	16	TRBV7-9	CASSPPDGSFNEKLFF	TGTGCCAGCAGCCCTCCCGACGGAAGCTTTAATGAAAAACTGTTTTTT
-	-	TRBJ2-7	16	TRBV19	CASSRTMGQGYYEQYF	TGTGCCAGTAGCCGGACAATGGGGCAGGGTTACTACGAGCAGTACTTC
-	-	TRBJ2-4	15	TRBV28	CASSLDRLAKNIQYF	TGTGCCAGCAGCCTGGACAGACTAGCCAAAAACATTCAGTACTTC
-	-	TRBJ1-4	13	TRBV7-2	CASSPTPRGKLFF	TGTGCCAGCAGCCCGACCCCACGAGGAAAACTGTTTTTT
-	TRBD1	TRBJ1-4	15	TRBV19	CASSMWDSSNEKLFF	TGTGCCAGTAGTATGTGGGACAGTTCTAATGAAAAACTGTTTTTT
-	TRBD1	TRBJ1-1	13	TRBV29-1	CSVTQGAGAEAFF	TGCAGCGTTACCCAGGGGGCGGGGGCTGAAGCTTTCTTT